This TCR beta chain was observed in a study of blood T cell repertoires in COVID-19. Study details: The origin of the acute and convalescent COVID-19 samples was the United States, Italy and Spain. From T cells, B-cell-depleted T cells, or PBMCs came the material, which was cDNA or gDNA.

V dropped 0 bases and J dropped 9 bases, with 12 bases sitting between them. Germline V gene lookup returns CDR1 KGHSY and CDR2 FQNENV. The CDR3 is 14 amino acids. TCRdb's copy holds only in-frame clones and misses some; the assay was immunoSEQ multiplex PCR. The sample has roughly 140,000 clones; 81% are singletons. Sequenced material: peripheral blood. This rearrangement joins TRBV16 to TRBJ2-1; D is ambiguous. This TCR was sampled from a human donor in a cohort sampled during active COVID-19. In DNA form, the CDR3 reads TGTGCCAGCAGCCAATCTGGAACATGGAGTGAGCAGTTCTTC. Encoded protein: CASSQSGTWSEQFF.